This TCR beta chain was sequenced for a study of blood T cell repertoires in COVID-19 (dated by TCRdb to 2018 to 2020). With respect to the entire study: Collaborator samples came from the United States, Italy and Spain and covered acute and convalescent phases of COVID-19. The samples were drawn from the first 160 participants of the ongoing ImmuneRACE study and from more than 1,000 subjects provided by 6 global collaborators. A freely available public database, intended as a resource for researchers studying the immune response to SARS-CoV-2, is where the repertoires were released. The prospective study material was composed of cDNA or gDNA derived from T cells, B-cell-depleted T cells, or PBMCs. Where HLA class I and class II types were available, the types were taken from metadata supplied by the sample provider, not from assay-based typing. The dataset comprised deeply sampled blood TCRbeta repertoires from subjects exposed to, actively infected with, or recovered from COVID-19. Sample metadata almost always included a de-identified subject ID, COVID-19 status, age in years and sex.

Samples from volunteer blood donors who had recovered from COVID-19 were contributed by a second Seattle source. The collaborating institutions used their own protocols to collect whole blood in K2EDTA tubes. For TCRbeta analysis, collaborators shipped samples as frozen whole blood, isolated PBMCs, or DNA extracted from either of those sample types. TCRbeta CDR3 regions were amplified from genomic DNA using the immunoSEQ Assay, a bias-controlled multiplex PCR. The source study handled its data this way. Within the assay, amplification of reference gene primers was used to estimate how many nucleated cells each sample contained. Sequence reads were collapsed and filtered to measure the absolute abundance of every unique TCRbeta CDR3 rearrangement. For each sample, productive Simpson clonality was calculated as the square root of Simpson's diversity index over productive rearrangements. The clones in this table, taken by TCRdb from immuneACCESS, are in-frame only. Not every clone is retained; where verified, under half of the shortfall comes from an unresolved V gene, and the cause of the rest is unknown. D and trimming were read from the DNA, whereas the V and J calls and clone size are those reported in that table. The sample has about 280,000 clones on record, about four fifths of them singletons. Clones ranked in the top ten supply 8% to 10% of the sample.

What the authors observed across the whole study: Clinical and demographic metadata were provided uncurated, with the amount varying by source and participant.

As concerns this clone: No antigen is known for it. No base qualities exist here, and no much larger clone lies one base off it.

This sequence was found in a woman in her forties or fifties who had recovered from COVID-19. Material: peripheral blood.

The CDR3 protein sequence reads: CASSRTGQGYTF. The sequence in DNA is TGTGCCAGCAGCCGGACAGGCCAGGGCTACACCTTC. This sequence uses TRBV7-2 and TRBJ1-2; 7 middle bases align to TRBD1. V and J are trimmed by 5 bases and 8 bases, and the gene matches miss 5 bases of the junction. There are 12 amino acids in the CDR3, from cysteine to phenylalanine inclusive. The DNA shown is the 36-base CDR3, in frame from base 1. CDR1 SGHTA and CDR2 FQGNSA are derived from the germline V gene.